The 24 T cell receptor beta chains below were found in one sample sequenced in a study of radiation and T cells in renal cell carcinoma. Time point indicated: blood 2 weeks post-SBRT. Treatment of the sample: 15 Gy SBRT to primary tumor, nephrectomy 4 weeks later. TCRdb's copy holds only in-frame clones and misses some; the assay was immunoSEQ multiplex PCR. The sample holds roughly 130,000 clones, roughly 91% seen once. The sample here was blood, taken from a patient whose treatment included radiotherapy and nephrectomy. These TCRs come from a woman in her 70s with renal cell carcinoma.

The chain combines TRBV19 with TRBJ1-5; D is perhaps TRBD1 (5 bases). Between the trimmed V and J ends, which lost 6 bases and 1 base, there was a span of 19 bases. The CDR3 sequence is 17 residues long. Germline V gene lookup returns CDR1 LNHDA and CDR2 SQIVND (reference sequence). The CDR3 nucleotides read TGTGCCAGTAGCGCACGTACTGGCGGGGGGAGCAATCAGCCCCAGCATTTT. Translated, it gives CASSARTGGGSNQPQHF.

The V and J genes are TRBV19 and TRBJ2-2; D uncertain. Germline CDR1 is LNHDA and CDR2 is SQIVND (reference sequence). V was pared by 4 bases and J by 3 bases, with 6 bases between. The CDR3 loop spans 13 amino acids. The CDR3 DNA follows: TGTGCCAGTAGTAGAGTAGACACCGGGGAGCTGTTTTTT. Translated, it gives CASSRVDTGELFF.

As concerns this clone: Different DNA sequences within this sample yield the same CDR3. The rearrangement joins TRBV6-6 to TRBJ1-6, with D possibly matching TRBD1 (5 bases). The CDR3 totals 14 residues. CDR1 and CDR2 from the germline V gene are MNHNY and SVGAGI (reference sequence). V lost 5 bases and J 5 bases, leaving 10 bases between the germline ends. The CDR3 reads CASSAGGNNSPLHF. The CDR3 nucleotides read TGTGCCAGCAGTGCTGGGGGGAATAATTCACCCCTCCACTTT.

This chain uses TRBV6-5 with TRBJ1-1; D unresolved. V lost 6 bases and J 4 bases, leaving 15 bases between the germline ends. This CDR3 is 14 amino acids long. Germline V gene lookup returns CDR1 MNHEY and CDR2 SVGAGI. CDR3 nucleotides: TGTGCCAGCAGACCCCCGCTTGGACGCACTGAAGCTTTCTTT. Its protein product is CASRPPLGRTEAFF.

V is TRBV9 and J is TRBJ1-3, with unresolved D. Germline V lookup: CDR1 SGDLS, CDR2 YYNGEE. The CDR3 runs to 16 residues. V was shortened by 4 bases and J by 0 bases, with 14 bases between the two germline ends. The CDR3 reads CASSFFDEVSGNTIYF. CDR3 DNA sequence: TGTGCCAGCAGCTTTTTTGACGAAGTCTCTGGAAACACCATATATTTT. The full variable domain, its missing parts supplied by reference TRBV9 and TRBJ1-3, is DSGVTQTPKHLITATGQRVTLRCSPRSGDLSVYWYQQSLDQGLQFLIQYYNGEERAKGNILERFSAQQFPDLHSELNLSSLELGDSALYFCASSFFDEVSGNTIYFGEGSWLTVV.

This clone has just one count. The CDR3 region is CASSSPLLAYTQYF. The CDR3 DNA follows: TGTGCCAGCAGCTCCCCCCTCCTAGCGTATACGCAGTATTTT. V is TRBV7-2 and J is TRBJ2-3; D may be TRBD2 (6 bases). Germline CDR1 and CDR2: SGHTA and FQGNSA. V gave up 4 bases and J gave up 7 bases, with 15 bases separating them. The CDR3 has 14 residues.

The genes are TRBV4-1 and TRBJ2-2; 12 bases agree with TRBD1. The CDR3 is 17 amino acids. V was pared by 1 base and J by 4 bases, with 4 bases of the junction left unmatched. Germline CDR1 and CDR2: MGHRA and YSYEKL. The chain's CDR3 is CASSQVPGQGATGELFF. DNA of the CDR3: TGCGCCAGCAGCCAAGTTCCGGGACAGGGGGCCACCGGGGAGCTGTTTTTT.

The chain joins TRBV5-6 to TRBJ1-2; D uncertain. There are 11 residues in the CDR3. Germline loops: CDR1 SGHDT, CDR2 YYEEEE. Trimming stripped 3 bases from V and 4 bases from J, with 4 bases between. This CDR3 is CASSSGYGYTF. As DNA, the CDR3 is TGTGCCAGCAGCTCGGGCTATGGCTACACCTTC.

This chain uses TRBV29-1 with TRBJ1-1; the D is unclear. Per germline, CDR1 SQVTM and CDR2 ANQGSEA. Trimming removed 3 bases from V and 4 bases from J, with 12 bases in between. The CDR3 is 13 amino acids. Written as DNA, the CDR3 is TGCAGCGTTGATAGGACTCATGCCACTGAAGCTTTCTTT. It codes for CSVDRTHATEAFF.

The chain has TRBV6-5 and TRBJ1-6; 11 nucleotides agree with TRBD1. CDR3 length equals 15 residues. The J segment lost 9 bases and the V segment lost 7 bases, leaving 8 bases of the junction unmatched. Germline V gene sequence: CDR1 MNHEY, CDR2 SVGAGI. CDR3 DNA: TGTGCCAGCACTTTGGACAGGGGGCTCGGTTCACCCCTCCACTTT. Its translation: CASTLDRGLGSPLHF.

This clone was seen once. The chain carries TRBV9 and TRBJ2-1; 13 bases agree with TRBD2. CDR3 size: 16 residues. Germline V gene sequence: CDR1 SGDLS, CDR2 YYNGEE. Trimming removed 3 bases from V and 8 bases from J; junction bases left unmatched: 8. CDR3 coding DNA: TGTGCCAGCAGCGCCGTACTAGCGGGGGGGCCCTATGAGCAGTTCTTC. This encodes CASSAVLAGGPYEQFF.

This sequence joins TRBV4-3 and TRBJ2-7; TRBD1 matches 10 bases. The junction had 9 bases not matched to a gene; V was cut back by 3 bases and J by 4 bases. CDR1 is LGHNA and CDR2 is YSLEER in the germline V gene. The CDR3 extends over 16 amino acids. This CDR3 reads CASSHGGQGVPYEQYF. CDR3 nucleotide sequence: TGCGCCAGCAGCCATGGCGGACAGGGGGTCCCATACGAGCAGTACTTC.

This sequence joins TRBV5-6 and TRBJ1-2; 10 nucleotides agree with TRBD1. This CDR3 is built from 15 residues. Germline V gene data show CDR1 as SGHDT and CDR2 as YYEEEE. The junction had 5 bases not matched to a gene; V was cut back by 3 bases and J by 3 bases. CDR3 DNA sequence: TGTGCCAGCAGCTATACCGGACAGGGGGACTATGGCTACACCTTC. Protein: CASSYTGQGDYGYTF.

The V and J genes are TRBV5-1 and TRBJ2-7; D is undetermined. Germline V lookup: CDR1 SGHRS, CDR2 YFSETQ. The V gene lost 4 bases and the J gene lost 0 bases, with 11 bases spanning the gap. CDR3 length: 14 residues. The CDR3 region is CASSRDSRSYEQYF. CDR3 sequence (DNA): TGCGCCAGCAGCCGCGACTCCCGCTCCTACGAGCAGTACTTC.

The chain combines TRBV7-2 with TRBJ1-2; D is perhaps TRBD1 (5 bases). The CDR3 has 16 amino acids. Deletions cut 5 bases from V and 3 bases from J, with 19 bases between. The germline gives CDR1 SGHTA, CDR2 FQGNSA. CDR3 coding DNA: TGTGCCAGCAGCAGGAGTATCGGGGGGGGAGACTATGGCTACACCTTC. Translation gives CASSRSIGGGDYGYTF.

V gene TRBV29-1 combines with J gene TRBJ1-3, with D possibly TRBD1 on 6 matching bases. Trimming took 4 bases from V and 3 from J, leaving 7 bases between them. The CDR3 consists of 12 residues. Germline V gives CDR1 SQVTM, CDR2 ANQGSEA. In DNA form, the CDR3 reads TGCAGCGTTGCGACAGGTGGAAACACCATATATTTT. As protein: CSVATGGNTIYF.

The rearrangement links TRBV7-2 to TRBJ1-1, with TRBD1 matching over 11 bases. The CDR3 is 17 residues long. Germline V gene sequence: CDR1 SGHTA, CDR2 FQGNSA. V gave up 1 base and J gave up 5 bases; unmatched junction bases: 9. Here the CDR3 DNA reads TGTGCCAGCAGCTTAGAAGCCGGGACAGGGGGAAGGACTGAAGCTTTCTTT. Translated: CASSLEAGTGGRTEAFF.

The chain employs TRBV6-1 and TRBJ1-2; D is unresolved. V lost 7 bases and J 5 bases, leaving 17 bases between the germline ends. Germline V CDR1 and CDR2: MNHNS, SASEGT. The CDR3 covers 14 residues. CDR3 amino acids: CASTRSGAGYGYTF. The CDR3 bases are TGTGCCAGCACCCGAAGCGGAGCGGGGTATGGCTACACCTTC.

In DNA, the CDR3 is TGTGCCAGTAGAGGATTTAAGGGACTTTCCGGGGAGCTGTTTTTT. Translation: CASRGFKGLSGELFF. The chain combines TRBV19 with TRBJ2-2; D may be TRBD2 (6 bases). V gave up 6 bases and J gave up 6 bases, with 17 bases separating them. The CDR3 extends over 15 amino acids. Germline CDR1 is LNHDA and CDR2 is SQIVND (reference sequence). Variable domain in full (rest from reference TRBV19 and TRBJ2-2): DGGITQSPKYLFRKEGQNVTLSCEQNLNHDAMYWYRQDPGQGLRLIYYSQIVNDFQKGDIAEGYSVSREKKESFPLTVTSAQKNPTAFYLCASRGFKGLSGELFFGEGSRLTVL.

The chain joins TRBV5-1 to TRBJ2-7; TRBD1 might be the D (6 bases). Deletions cut 5 bases from V and 3 bases from J, with 18 bases between. The length of the CDR3 is 15 residues. The germline V gene encodes CDR1 SGHRS and CDR2 YFSETQ. CDR3 DNA sequence: TGCGCCAGCAGGCGGTCAGGGGCCGCAAACTACGAGCAGTACTTC. As protein: CASRRSGAANYEQYF.

This clone occurred a few times. The chain has TRBV14 and TRBJ1-1; D is unresolved. This CDR3 contains 15 residues. Looked up from germline, CDR1 is SGHDN and CDR2 is FVKESK. V shed 4 bases and J shed 0 bases, with 12 bases lying between them. The DNA of the CDR3 is TGTGCCAGCAGCCCTTTGGACGGTATGAACACTGAAGCTTTCTTT. It encodes CASSPLDGMNTEAFF.

The chain links TRBV9 to TRBJ2-1; D is unclear. This CDR3 region has 15 residues. Germline lookup yields CDR1 SGDLS and CDR2 YYNGEE. V was clipped by 3 bases and J by 2 bases, with 12 bases between them. Written as DNA, the CDR3 is TGTGCCAGCAGCGCACAACCCGGGCCCTACAATGAGCAGTTCTTC. This codes for CASSAQPGPYNEQFF.

The chain recombines TRBV7-8 with TRBJ2-3; D ambiguous. The CDR3 extends over 14 amino acids. Germline CDR1 and CDR2: SGHVS and FQNEAQ. V was trimmed by 5 bases and J by 4 bases, leaving 13 bases between them. The CDR3 protein is CASSPSPIADTQYF. Here the CDR3 DNA reads TGTGCCAGCAGCCCATCCCCGATCGCAGATACGCAGTATTTT.

There are a few counts of this clone. J is TRBJ1-2 and V is TRBV7-9; D possibly corresponds to TRBD1 (5 bases). Germline CDR1 SEHNR, CDR2 FQNEAQ (reference sequence). There are 14 residues in the CDR3. With 5 bases removed from V and 6 bases from J, the gap between germline ends came to 16 bases. The CDR3 region is CASSVGRQGHGYTF. DNA of the CDR3: TGTGCCAGCAGCGTAGGGAGGCAGGGTCATGGCTACACCTTC.